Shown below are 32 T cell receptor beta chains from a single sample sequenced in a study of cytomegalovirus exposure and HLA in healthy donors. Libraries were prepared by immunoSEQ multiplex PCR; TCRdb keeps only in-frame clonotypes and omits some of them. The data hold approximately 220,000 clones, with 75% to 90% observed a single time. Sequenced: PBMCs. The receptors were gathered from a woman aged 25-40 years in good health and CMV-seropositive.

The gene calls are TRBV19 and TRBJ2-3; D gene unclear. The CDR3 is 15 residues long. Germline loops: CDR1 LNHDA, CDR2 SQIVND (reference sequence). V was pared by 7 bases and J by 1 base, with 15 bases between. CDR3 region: CASTSPRGGTDTQYF. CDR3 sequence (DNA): TGTGCCAGTACCTCACCCCGTGGTGGCACAGATACGCAGTATTTT.

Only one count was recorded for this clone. CDR3 region: CASSPSGAVFYEQYF. CDR3 coding DNA: TGTGCCAGCAGTCCCTCGGGGGCAGTGTTTTACGAGCAGTACTTC. This sequence joins TRBV6-1 and TRBJ2-7; D tentatively reads TRBD1 or TRBD2 (6 bases each). In germline, CDR1 is MNHNS, CDR2 SASEGT. Deletions cut 5 bases from V and 4 bases from J, with 18 bases between. CDR3 size: 15 residues.

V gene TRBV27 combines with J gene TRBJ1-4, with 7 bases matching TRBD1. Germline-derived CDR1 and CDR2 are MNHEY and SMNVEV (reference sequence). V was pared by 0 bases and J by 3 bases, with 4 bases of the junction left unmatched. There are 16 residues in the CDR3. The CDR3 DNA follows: TGTGCCAGCAGTTTATCGGCGACAGGGCCTAATGAAAAACTGTTTTTT. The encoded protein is CASSLSATGPNEKLFF.

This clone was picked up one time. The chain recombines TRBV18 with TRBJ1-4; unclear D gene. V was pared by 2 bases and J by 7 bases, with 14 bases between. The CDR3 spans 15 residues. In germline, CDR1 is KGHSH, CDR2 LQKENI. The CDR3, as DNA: TGTGCCAGCTCACCAAACGGGGAGGTGGGTGAAAAACTGTTTTTT. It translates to CASSPNGEVGEKLFF.

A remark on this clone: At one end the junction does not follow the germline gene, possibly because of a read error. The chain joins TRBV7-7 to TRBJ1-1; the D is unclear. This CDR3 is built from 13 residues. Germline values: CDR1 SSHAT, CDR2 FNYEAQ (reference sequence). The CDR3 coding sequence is TGTGCTAGCAGCTTGAACCGGGACACTGAAGCTTTCTTT. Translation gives CASSLNRDTEAFF.

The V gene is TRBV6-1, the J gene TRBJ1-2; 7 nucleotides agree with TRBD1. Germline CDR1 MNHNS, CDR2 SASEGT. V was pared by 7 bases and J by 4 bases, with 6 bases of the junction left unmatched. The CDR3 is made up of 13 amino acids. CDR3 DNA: TGTGCCAGCATTCCCCGGGACAGCTATGGCTACACCTTC. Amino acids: CASIPRDSYGYTF.

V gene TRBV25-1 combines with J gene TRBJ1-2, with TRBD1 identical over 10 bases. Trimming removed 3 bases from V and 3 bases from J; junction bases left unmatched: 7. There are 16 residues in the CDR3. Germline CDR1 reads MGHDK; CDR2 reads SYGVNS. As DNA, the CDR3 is TGTGCCAGCAGTGATCCTCCGGGGACAGGGGACTATGGCTACACCTTC. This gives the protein CASSDPPGTGDYGYTF.

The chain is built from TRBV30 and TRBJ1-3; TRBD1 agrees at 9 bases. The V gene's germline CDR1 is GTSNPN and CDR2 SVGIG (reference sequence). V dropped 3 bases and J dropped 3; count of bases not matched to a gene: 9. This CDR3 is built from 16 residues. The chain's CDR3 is CAWRPNRGLSGNTIYF. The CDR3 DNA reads TGTGCCTGGAGACCTAACAGGGGGCTAAGTGGAAACACCATATATTTT. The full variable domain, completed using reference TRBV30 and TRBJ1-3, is SQTIHQWPATLVQPVGSPLSLECTVEGTSNPNLYWYRQAAGRGLQLLFYSVGIGQISSEVPQNLSASRPQDRQFILSSKKLLLSDSGFYLCAWRPNRGLSGNTIYFGEGSWLTVV.

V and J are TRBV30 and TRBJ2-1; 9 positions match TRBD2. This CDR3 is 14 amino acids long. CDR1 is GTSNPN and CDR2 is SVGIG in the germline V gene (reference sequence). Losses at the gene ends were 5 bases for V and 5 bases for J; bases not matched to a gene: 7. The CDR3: CAWASGRTNNEQFF. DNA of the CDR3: TGTGCCTGGGCGAGCGGGAGGACGAACAATGAGCAGTTCTTC.

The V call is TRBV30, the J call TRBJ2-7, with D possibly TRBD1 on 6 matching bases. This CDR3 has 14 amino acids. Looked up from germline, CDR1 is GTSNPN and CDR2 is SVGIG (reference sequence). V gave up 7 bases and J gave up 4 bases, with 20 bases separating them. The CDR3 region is CASHPTGTKYEQYF. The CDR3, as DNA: TGTGCCTCCCACCCCACCGGGACAAAGTACGAGCAGTACTTC.

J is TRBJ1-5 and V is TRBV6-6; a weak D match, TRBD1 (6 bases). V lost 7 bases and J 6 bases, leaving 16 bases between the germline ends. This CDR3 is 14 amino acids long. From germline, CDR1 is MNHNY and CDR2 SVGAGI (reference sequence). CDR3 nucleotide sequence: TGTGCCAGCACCTCGGGGGGCCCTCCTCAGCCCCAGCATTTT. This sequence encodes CASTSGGPPQPQHF.

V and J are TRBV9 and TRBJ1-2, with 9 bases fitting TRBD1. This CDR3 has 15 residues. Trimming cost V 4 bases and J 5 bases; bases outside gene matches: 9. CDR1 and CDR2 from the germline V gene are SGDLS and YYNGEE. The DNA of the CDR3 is TGTGCCAGCAGCCCTCAGGGACAGGGTATTTATGGCTACACCTTC. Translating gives CASSPQGQGIYGYTF.

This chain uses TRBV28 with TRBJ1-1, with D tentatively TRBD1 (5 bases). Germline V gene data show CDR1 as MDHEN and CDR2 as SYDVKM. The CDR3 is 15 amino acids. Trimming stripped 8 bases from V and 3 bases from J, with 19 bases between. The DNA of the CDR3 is TGTGCCAGCTGTGGGGGGTTTTTCATACACACTGAAGCTTTCTTT. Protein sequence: CASCGGFFIHTEAFF.

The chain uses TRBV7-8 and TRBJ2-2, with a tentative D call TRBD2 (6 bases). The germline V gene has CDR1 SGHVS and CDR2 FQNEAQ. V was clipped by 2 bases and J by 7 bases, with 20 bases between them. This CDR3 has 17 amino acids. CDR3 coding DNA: TGTGCCAGCAGCTTAATGCATGTCGGGAGATCGAGCGGGGAGCTGTTTTTT. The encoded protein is CASSLMHVGRSSGELFF.

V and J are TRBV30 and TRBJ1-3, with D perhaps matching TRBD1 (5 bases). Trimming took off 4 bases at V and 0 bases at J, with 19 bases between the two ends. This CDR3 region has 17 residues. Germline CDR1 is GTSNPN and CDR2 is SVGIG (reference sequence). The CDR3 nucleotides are TGTGCCTGGACGATTCCCGGGACTCTGGACTCTGGAAACACCATATATTTT. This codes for CAWTIPGTLDSGNTIYF.

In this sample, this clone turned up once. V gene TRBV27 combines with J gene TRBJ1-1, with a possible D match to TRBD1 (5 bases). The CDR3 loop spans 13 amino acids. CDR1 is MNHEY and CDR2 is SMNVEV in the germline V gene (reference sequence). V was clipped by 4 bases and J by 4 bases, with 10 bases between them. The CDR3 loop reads CASSYGGTTEAFF. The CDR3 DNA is TGTGCCAGCAGTTATGGCGGGACCACTGAAGCTTTCTTT.

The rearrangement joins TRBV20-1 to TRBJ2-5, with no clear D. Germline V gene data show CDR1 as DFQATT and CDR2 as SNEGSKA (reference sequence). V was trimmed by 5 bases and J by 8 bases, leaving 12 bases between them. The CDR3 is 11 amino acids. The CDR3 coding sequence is TGCAGTGCTGAACGACCCTCAACCCAGTACTTC. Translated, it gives CSAERPSTQYF.

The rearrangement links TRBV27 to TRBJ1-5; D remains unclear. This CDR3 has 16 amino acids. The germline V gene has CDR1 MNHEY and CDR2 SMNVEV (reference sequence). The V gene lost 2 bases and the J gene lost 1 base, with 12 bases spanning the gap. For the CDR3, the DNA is TGTGCCAGCAGTTTAGGTGTACCCTTAAGCAATCAGCCCCAGCATTTT. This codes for CASSLGVPLSNQPQHF.

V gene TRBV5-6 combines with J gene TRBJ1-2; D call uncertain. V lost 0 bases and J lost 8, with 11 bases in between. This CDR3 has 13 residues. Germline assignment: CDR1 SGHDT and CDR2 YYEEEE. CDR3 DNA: TGTGCCAGCAGCTTGGGGCGGGTTGGAGGCTACACCTTC. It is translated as CASSLGRVGGYTF.

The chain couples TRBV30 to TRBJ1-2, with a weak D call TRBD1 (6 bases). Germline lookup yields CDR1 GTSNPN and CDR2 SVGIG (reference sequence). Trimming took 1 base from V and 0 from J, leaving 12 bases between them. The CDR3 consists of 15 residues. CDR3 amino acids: CAWSAQGTANYGYTF. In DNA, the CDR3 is TGTGCCTGGAGTGCCCAGGGGACGGCTAACTATGGCTACACCTTC.

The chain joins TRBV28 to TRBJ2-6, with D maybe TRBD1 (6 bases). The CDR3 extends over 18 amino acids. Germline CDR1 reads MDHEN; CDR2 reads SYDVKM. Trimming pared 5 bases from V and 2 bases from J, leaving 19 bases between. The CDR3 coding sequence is TGTGCCAGCAGTGGTACAGGGTCTTCTTTTCCTGGGGCCAACGTCCTGACTTTC. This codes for CASSGTGSSFPGANVLTF. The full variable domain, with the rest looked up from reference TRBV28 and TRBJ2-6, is DVKVTQSSRYLVKRTGEKVFLECVQDMDHENMFWYRQDPGLGLRLIYFSYDVKMKEKGDIPEGYSVSREKKERFSLILESASTNQTSMYLCASSGTGSSFPGANVLTFGAGSRLTVL.

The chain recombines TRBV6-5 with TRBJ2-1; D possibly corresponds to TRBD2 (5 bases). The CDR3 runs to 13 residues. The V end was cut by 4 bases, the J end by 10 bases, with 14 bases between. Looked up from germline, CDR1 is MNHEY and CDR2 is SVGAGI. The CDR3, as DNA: TGTGCCAGCAGTTCCGGGGTCTCGAGGGAGCAGTTCTTC. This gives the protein CASSSGVSREQFF.

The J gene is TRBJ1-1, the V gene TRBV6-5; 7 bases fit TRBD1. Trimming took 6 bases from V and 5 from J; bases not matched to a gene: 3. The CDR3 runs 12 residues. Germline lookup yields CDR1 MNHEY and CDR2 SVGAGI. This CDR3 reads CASRAQGTEAFF. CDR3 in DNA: TGTGCCAGCAGAGCACAGGGGACTGAAGCTTTCTTT.

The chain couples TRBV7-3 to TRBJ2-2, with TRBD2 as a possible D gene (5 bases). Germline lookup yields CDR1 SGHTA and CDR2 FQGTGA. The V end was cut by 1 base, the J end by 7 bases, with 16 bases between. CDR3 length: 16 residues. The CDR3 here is CASSLKGAPAGGELFF. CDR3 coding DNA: TGTGCCAGCAGCTTAAAGGGTGCCCCGGCGGGCGGGGAGCTGTTTTTT.

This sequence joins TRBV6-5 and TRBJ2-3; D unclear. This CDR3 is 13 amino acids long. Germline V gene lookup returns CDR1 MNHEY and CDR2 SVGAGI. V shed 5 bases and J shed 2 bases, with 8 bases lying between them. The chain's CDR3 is CASSEAYTDTQYF. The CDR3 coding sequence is TGTGCCAGCAGTGAAGCATACACAGATACGCAGTATTTT.

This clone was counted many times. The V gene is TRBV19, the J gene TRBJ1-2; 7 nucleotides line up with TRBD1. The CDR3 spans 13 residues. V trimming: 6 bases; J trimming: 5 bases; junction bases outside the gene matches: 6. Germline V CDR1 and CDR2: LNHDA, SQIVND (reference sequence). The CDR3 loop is CASRSTGNYGYTF. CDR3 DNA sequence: TGTGCCAGTAGGTCGACAGGGAATTATGGCTACACCTTC.

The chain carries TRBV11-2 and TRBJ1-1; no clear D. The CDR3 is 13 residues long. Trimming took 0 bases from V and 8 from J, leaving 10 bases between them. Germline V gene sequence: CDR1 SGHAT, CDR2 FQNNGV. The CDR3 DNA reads TGTGCCAGCAGCTTAGATCTCTTGGGGGAAGCTTTCTTT. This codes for CASSLDLLGEAFF.

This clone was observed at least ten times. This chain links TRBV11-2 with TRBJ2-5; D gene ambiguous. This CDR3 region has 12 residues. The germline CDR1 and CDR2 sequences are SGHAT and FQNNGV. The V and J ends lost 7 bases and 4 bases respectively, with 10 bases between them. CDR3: CASTKQGETQYF. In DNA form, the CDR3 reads TGTGCCAGCACAAAGCAAGGAGAGACCCAGTACTTC.

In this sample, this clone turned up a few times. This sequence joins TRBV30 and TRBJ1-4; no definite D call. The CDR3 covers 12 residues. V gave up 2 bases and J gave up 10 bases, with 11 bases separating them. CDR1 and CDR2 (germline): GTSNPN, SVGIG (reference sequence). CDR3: CAWSFGEGKLFF. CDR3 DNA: TGTGCCTGGAGTTTCGGGGAGGGAAAACTGTTTTTT. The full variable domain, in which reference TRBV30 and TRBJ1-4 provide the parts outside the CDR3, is SQTIHQWPATLVQPVGSPLSLECTVEGTSNPNLYWYRQAAGRGLQLLFYSVGIGQISSEVPQNLSASRPQDRQFILSSKKLLLSDSGFYLCAWSFGEGKLFFGSGTQLSVL.

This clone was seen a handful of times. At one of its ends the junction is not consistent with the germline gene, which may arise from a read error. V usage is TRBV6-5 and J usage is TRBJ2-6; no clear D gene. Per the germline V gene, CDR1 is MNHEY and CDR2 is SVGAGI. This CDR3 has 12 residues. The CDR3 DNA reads TGTGCCAGCAGGTCTGGGTCCAACGTCCTGACTTTC. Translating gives CASRSGSNVLTF.

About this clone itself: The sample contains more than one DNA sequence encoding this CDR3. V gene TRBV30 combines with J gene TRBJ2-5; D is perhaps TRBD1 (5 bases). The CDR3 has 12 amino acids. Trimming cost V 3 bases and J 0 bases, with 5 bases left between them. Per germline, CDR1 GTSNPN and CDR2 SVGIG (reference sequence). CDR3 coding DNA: TGTGCCTGGAGCAGGGACCAAGAGACCCAGTACTTC. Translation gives CAWSRDQETQYF.

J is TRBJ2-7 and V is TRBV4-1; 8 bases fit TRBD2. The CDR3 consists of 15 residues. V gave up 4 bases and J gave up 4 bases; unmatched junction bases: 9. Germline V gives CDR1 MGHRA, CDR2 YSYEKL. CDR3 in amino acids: CASSPPGTRVYEQYF. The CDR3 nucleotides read TGCGCCAGCAGCCCTCCCGGGACTAGGGTTTACGAGCAGTACTTC.